This T cell receptor beta chain was found in a study of T cell repertoires in cytomegalovirus infection. Study in general: Public TCR beta signatures provided an indication of both CMV infection and a matching HLA type.

Germline loops: CDR1 SGHVS, CDR2 FQNEAQ. The CDR3 totals 13 residues. Trimming pared 3 bases from V and 4 bases from J, leaving 10 bases between. This clonotype was seen ten or more times. Its antigen is still unknown. TCRdb ran MiXCR on the reads and lists one entry per CDR3 protein. The profile shows 180,000 or so distinct CDR3 sequences, about a sixth of them singletons. The study's findings and limits: Dominant in the ex vivo response were TCR beta clonotypes restricted by HLA-C and specific for CMV. Summed frequency of shared TCR beta families picked out CMV carriers who also had the relevant HLA.

The sample taken for sequencing was CD8+ T cells from PBMCs. The source of this sequence is a human donor in good health (CMV status not recorded). Some clones in this sample may be carry-over from other donors' samples. V gene TRBV7-8 combines with J gene TRBJ2-7; D possibly matches TRBD1 or TRBD2 (6 bases each). CDR3 in DNA: TGTGCCAGCAGCTTCTCGGGGGCATACGAGCAGTACTTC. This translates into CASSFSGAYEQYF.